This is a list of T cell receptor beta chains from one sample in a study of siplizumab effects on memory and regulatory T cells. Libraries were prepared by immunoSEQ multiplex PCR; TCRdb keeps only in-frame clonotypes and omits some of them. Among 5,500 to 7,500 clones, around 58% were seen once, and the ten largest hold roughly 15%. Material: effector memory CD8+ T cells sorted from blood. Receptor source: a human donor in good health. Each CDR3 is given with its conserved first and last residue. The order of the fields is D gene, clone size, V gene, CDR3 length, J gene, CDR3 DNA, CDR3 protein. D genes are given only for firm matches. Size is stated for part of the rows, as once, few or many counts, or as a class when the clone is expanded.

TRBD2	-	TRBV7-9	16	TRBJ2-2	TGTGCCAGCAGCTTACCCGCGGGGGGGCCCGGCGGGGAGCTGTTTTTT	CASSLPAGGPGGELFF
TRBD1	-	TRBV14	17	TRBJ2-3	TGTGCCAGCAGCCAAGACCGGACAGGGATCAGCACAGATACGCAGTATTTT	CASSQDRTGISTDTQYF
TRBD1	-	TRBV7-8	15	TRBJ1-5	TGTGCCAGCAGCTTAGGGGGACAGGGGGATCAGCCCCAGCATTTT	CASSLGGQGDQPQHF
-	few	TRBV30	14	TRBJ1-4	TGTGCCTGGAGTATCAGGCAGGTTAATGAAAAACTGTTTTTT	CAWSIRQVNEKLFF
-	-	TRBV6-1	13	TRBJ1-2	TGTGCCAGCAAGTCCGGGGATGGCCATGGCTACACCTTC	CASKSGDGHGYTF
-	-	TRBV7-3	14	TRBJ2-7	TGTGCCAGCAGCTTATATGGGGGCCCCTACGAGCAGTACTTC	CASSLYGGPYEQYF
-	-	TRBV7-2	15	TRBJ2-5	TGTGCCAGCAGCCCTAACTTCCACTTTACGGAGACCCAGTACTTC	CASSPNFHFTETQYF
TRBD1	-	TRBV5-8	16	TRBJ1-6	TGTGCCAGCAGCCAATCCACACAGGGGTTCAATTCACCCCTCCACTTT	CASSQSTQGFNSPLHF
-	-	TRBV5-1	16	TRBJ1-1	TGCGCCAGCAGCTTGGGTTATGGAGGAGGGGACACTGAAGCTTTCTTT	CASSLGYGGGDTEAFF
-	few	TRBV21-1	15	TRBJ1-2	TGTGCCAGCACCCAAAGTGGGGTGGTTAACTATGGCTACACCTTC	CASTQSGVVNYGYTF
-	-	TRBV6-1	15	TRBJ1-1	TGTGCCAGCAGCCCCCACGGGGAGGGGTACACTGAAGCTTTCTTT	CASSPHGEGYTEAFF
-	-	TRBV2	15	TRBJ1-5	TGTGCCAGCAGTCCCTGGGGGGAGGGGAATCAGCCCCAGCATTTT	CASSPWGEGNQPQHF
-	-	TRBV15	15	TRBJ2-5	TGTGCCACCAGCAGAGGAATTGGGGGCGGGGAGACCCAGTACTTC	CATSRGIGGGETQYF
-	-	TRBV15	13	TRBJ2-7	TGTGCCACCAGCAGAGAGGAGGTCAACGAGCAGTACTTC	CATSREEVNEQYF
-	few	TRBV21-1	15	TRBJ2-7	TGTGCCAGCAGCAAAAGGGAGCCGGCGGCTCCTTGGCAGTACTTC	CASSKREPAAPWQYF
-	-	TRBV4-1	13	TRBJ2-5	TGCGCCAGCAGCCAATTCTGGGGGGAGACCCAGTACTTC	CASSQFWGETQYF
-	-	TRBV29-1	13	TRBJ1-1	TGCAGCGGGCGGGCCGCAGAGGGCACTGAAGCTTTCTTT	CSGRAAEGTEAFF
TRBD1	once	TRBV9	14	TRBJ2-2	TGTGCCAGCAGCTGGACAGGGGGCACCGGGGAGCTGTTTTTT	CASSWTGGTGELFF
TRBD1	-	TRBV7-9	14	TRBJ1-5	TGTGCCAGCAGCGAATTGACAGGGGATCAGCCCCAGCATTTT	CASSELTGDQPQHF
-	-	TRBV19	18	TRBJ2-1	TGTGCCAGTAGTATTCTCGAACCCCGAGGAGCCTCCTACAATGAGCAGTTCTTC	CASSILEPRGASYNEQFF
TRBD2	-	TRBV4-2	15	TRBJ2-1	TGTGCCAGCAGCCGGGGGGGTACCTCCTACAATGAGCAGTTCTTC	CASSRGGTSYNEQFF
-	-	TRBV28	11	TRBJ2-3	TGTGCCAGCAGTTCCGGACTCGGGCAGTATTTT	CASSSGLGQYF
-	-	TRBV2	14	TRBJ2-1	TGTGCCAGCAGTGATGGGGTATCCTACAATGAGCAGTTCTTC	CASSDGVSYNEQFF
TRBD2	once	TRBV6-4	15	TRBJ2-1	TGTGCCAGCAGTGACTCGAGCGGGGGCCTCAATGAGCAGTTCTTC	CASSDSSGGLNEQFF
-	few	TRBV5-1	15	TRBJ2-3	TGCGCCAGCAGCTTGGCACAGGGTGAGGCAGATACGCAGTATTTT	CASSLAQGEADTQYF
-	-	TRBV6-4	13	TRBJ1-5	TGTGCCAGCAGTGACTCGGAGGATCAGCCCCAGCATTTT	CASSDSEDQPQHF
TRBD1	-	TRBV7-9	12	TRBJ2-7	TGTGCCAGCAGCCTGGGACAGAACGAGCAGTACTTC	CASSLGQNEQYF